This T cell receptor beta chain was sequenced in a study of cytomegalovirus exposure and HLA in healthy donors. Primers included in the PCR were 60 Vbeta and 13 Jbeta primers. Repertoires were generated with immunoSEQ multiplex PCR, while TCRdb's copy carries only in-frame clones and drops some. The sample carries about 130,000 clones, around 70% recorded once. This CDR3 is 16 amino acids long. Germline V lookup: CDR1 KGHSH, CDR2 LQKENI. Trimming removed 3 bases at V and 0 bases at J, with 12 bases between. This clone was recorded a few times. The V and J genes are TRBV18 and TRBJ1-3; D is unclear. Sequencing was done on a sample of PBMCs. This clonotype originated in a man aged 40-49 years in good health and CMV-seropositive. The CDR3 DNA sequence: TGTGCCAGCTCACCGACACCCCCAGGCTCTGGAAACACCATATATTTT. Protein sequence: CASSPTPPGSGNTIYF.